This T cell receptor beta chain stems from a study of blood T cell repertoires in COVID-19. Study overall: Italy, Spain and the United States were the sources of the convalescent and acute COVID-19 samples.

The CDR3 loop spans 20 amino acids. Unmatched junction bases numbered 15, after V lost 0 bases and J lost 7 bases. Germline CDR1 and CDR2: LGHNA and YSLEER. In the source study's methods: Estimation of nucleated cell counts was performed using reference gene primer amplification. Measured with immunoSEQ multiplex PCR; TCRdb has only the in-frame clones, and not every one. The V and J calls and the clone size are those of that table, but D and trimming were determined from the DNA. The table shows about 200,000 clones, with about nine tenths occurring only once. This sequence originates from a man in his fifties or sixties who had recovered from COVID-19. The gene calls are TRBV4-3 and TRBJ2-1; TRBD2 aligns across 13 bases. Sequences were obtained from peripheral blood. CDR3 DNA sequence: TGCGCCAGCAGCCAAGATCTCCTCCGACTAGCGGGAGGACGGGCGAATGAGCAGTTCTTC. Translating gives CASSQDLLRLAGGRANEQFF.